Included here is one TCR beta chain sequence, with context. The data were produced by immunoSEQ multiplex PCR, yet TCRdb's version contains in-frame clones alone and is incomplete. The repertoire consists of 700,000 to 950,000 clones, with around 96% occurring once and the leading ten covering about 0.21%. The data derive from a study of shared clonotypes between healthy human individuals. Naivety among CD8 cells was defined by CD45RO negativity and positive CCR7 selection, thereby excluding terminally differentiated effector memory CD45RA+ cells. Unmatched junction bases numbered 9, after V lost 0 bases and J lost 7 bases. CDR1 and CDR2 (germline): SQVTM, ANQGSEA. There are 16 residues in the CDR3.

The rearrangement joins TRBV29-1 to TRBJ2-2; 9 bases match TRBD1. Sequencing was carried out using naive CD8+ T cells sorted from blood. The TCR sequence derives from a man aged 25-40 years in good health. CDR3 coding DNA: TGCAGCGTTGAAGATCCCCGACAGGGGGTGGACGGGGAGCTGTTTTTT. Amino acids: CSVEDPRQGVDGELFF.